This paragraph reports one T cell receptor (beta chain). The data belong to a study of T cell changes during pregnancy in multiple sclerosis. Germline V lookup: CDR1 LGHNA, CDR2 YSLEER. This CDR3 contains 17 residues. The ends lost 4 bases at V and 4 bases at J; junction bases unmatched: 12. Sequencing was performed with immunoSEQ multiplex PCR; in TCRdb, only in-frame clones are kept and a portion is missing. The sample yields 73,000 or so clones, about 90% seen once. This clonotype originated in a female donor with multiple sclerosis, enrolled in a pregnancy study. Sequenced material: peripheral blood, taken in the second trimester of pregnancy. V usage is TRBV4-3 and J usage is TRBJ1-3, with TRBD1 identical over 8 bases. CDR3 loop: CASSRQMTGASGNTIYF. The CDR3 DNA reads TGCGCCAGCAGCCGCCAGATGACAGGGGCGTCAGGAAACACCATATATTTT.